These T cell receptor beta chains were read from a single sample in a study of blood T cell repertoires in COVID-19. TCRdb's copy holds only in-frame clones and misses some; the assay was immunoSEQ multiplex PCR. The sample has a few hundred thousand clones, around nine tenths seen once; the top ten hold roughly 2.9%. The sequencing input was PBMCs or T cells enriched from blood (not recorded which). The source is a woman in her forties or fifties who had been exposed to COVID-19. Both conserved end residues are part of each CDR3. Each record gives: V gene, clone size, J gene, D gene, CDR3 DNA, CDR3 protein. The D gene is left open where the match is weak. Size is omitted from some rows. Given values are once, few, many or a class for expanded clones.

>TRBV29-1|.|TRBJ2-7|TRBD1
TGCAGCGTTGGGGGACAGACCCTCTACGAGCAGTACTTC
CSVGGQTLYEQYF
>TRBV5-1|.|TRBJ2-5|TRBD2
TGCGCCAGCAGCTTGGGCCGGGGGGAAGAGACCCAGTACTTC
CASSLGRGEETQYF
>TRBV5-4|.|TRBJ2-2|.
TGTGCCATCACCCCGGACTCCCTAAACACCGGGGAGCTGTTTTTT
CAITPDSLNTGELFF
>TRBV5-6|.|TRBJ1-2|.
TGTGCCAGCAGCTTGGACTCCGCGACAAGCCTCTATGGCTACACCTTC
CASSLDSATSLYGYTF
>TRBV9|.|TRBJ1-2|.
TGTGCCAGCAGGGAATTCGGGGGTGGCTACACCTTC
CASREFGGGYTF
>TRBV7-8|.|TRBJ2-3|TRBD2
TGTGCCAGCAGCCGCCTAGTGCGGGGGACCTATGAGTACCCTACCGCACACACAGATACGCAGTATTTT
CASSRLVRGTYEYPTAHTDTQYF
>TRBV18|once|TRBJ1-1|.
TGTGCCAGCTCACCGGCCCCGGGGATGATCGCTGAAGCTTTCTTT
CASSPAPGMIAEAFF
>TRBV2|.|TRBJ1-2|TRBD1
TGTGCCAGCAGTGAAGGGGACAGGGGGCACTATGGCTACACCTTC
CASSEGDRGHYGYTF
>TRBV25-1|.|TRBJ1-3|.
TGTGCCAGCAGTGAATGGGAGGGTATCATCGGAAACACCATATATTTT
CASSEWEGIIGNTIYF
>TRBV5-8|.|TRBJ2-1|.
TGTGCCAGCAGCTCGGGATCTAGCTCCTACAATGAGCAGTTCTTC
CASSSGSSSYNEQFF
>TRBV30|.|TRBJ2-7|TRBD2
TGTGCGGGGGGGACCAAAATGGGCTACGAGCAGTACTTC
CAGGTKMGYEQYF
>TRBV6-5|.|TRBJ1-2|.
TGTGCCAGCAGTCATCAACCCACAGACTATGGCTACACCTTC
CASSHQPTDYGYTF
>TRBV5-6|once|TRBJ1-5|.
TGTGCCAGCAGCTTGGGTACGGGGAGTCAGCCCCAGCATTTT
CASSLGTGSQPQHF
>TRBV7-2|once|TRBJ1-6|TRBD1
TGTGCCAGCAGCTTATCTCGGACAGGGGGCGTCAGAAAGGGATCACCCCTCCACTTT
CASSLSRTGGVRKGSPLHF
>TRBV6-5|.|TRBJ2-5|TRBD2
TGTGCCAGCAGTTACTACGGGGGGGAGACCCAGTACTTC
CASSYYGGETQYF
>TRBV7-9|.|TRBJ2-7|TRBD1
TGTGCCAGCAGCTTTGGACAGGCCTCGACGCAGTGTTACTTC
CASSFGQASTQCYF
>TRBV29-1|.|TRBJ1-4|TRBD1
TGCAGCGTTGCGACAGGGACTAATGAAAAACTGTTTTTT
CSVATGTNEKLFF
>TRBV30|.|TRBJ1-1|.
TGTGCCTGGAACTTGGGGGGATTGACTGAAGCTTTCTTT
CAWNLGGLTEAFF
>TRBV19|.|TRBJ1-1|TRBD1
TGTGCCAGTAGTACCGCCGACAGGGTAGTCGCTGAAGCTTTCTTT
CASSTADRVVAEAFF
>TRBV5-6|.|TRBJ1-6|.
TGTGCCAGCAGCTCGTACCCAAGGGGGACGGAATCACCCCTCCACTTT
CASSSYPRGTESPLHF
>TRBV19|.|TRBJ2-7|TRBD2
TGTGCCAGTAGTACCGGAACTACTAGCGGAAGCTACGAGCAGTACTTC
CASSTGTTSGSYEQYF
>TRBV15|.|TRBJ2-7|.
TGTGCCACCAGCAGAGAGTCGGGGAACTACTACGAGCAGTACTTC
CATSRESGNYYEQYF
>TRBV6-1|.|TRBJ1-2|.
TGTGCCAGCAGTGGTAGGGGTCAGGCCTTCTCGACTAACTATGGCTACACCTTC
CASSGRGQAFSTNYGYTF
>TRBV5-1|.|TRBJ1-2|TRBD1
TGCGCCAGCAGCTTGGAACGCAGGGGGTCAGCTAACTATGGCTACACCTTC
CASSLERRGSANYGYTF
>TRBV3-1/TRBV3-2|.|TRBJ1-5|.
TGTGCCAGCAGCCAAGATTATCTCTCGCGGGGGCAGCCCCAGCATTTT
CASSQDYLSRGQPQHF
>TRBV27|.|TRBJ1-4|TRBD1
TGTGCCAGCAGTTCCGACAGGGATGAGGGTAATGAAAAACTGTTTTTT
CASSSDRDEGNEKLFF
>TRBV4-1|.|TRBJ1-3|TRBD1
TGCGCCAGCAGCCAAGGCGGGACAGCTGGGCTCGGGACCATATATTTT
CASSQGGTAGLGTIYF
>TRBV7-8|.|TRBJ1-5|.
TGTGCCAGCAGCTTTACCCCCTATAGCAATCAGCCCCAGCATTTT
CASSFTPYSNQPQHF
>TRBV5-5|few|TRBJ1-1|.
TGTGCCAGCAGCTTGGCCAGGGACACTGAAGCTTTCTTT
CASSLARDTEAFF
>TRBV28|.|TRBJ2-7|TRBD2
TGTGCCATCGGGACTAGCGGGGGCTACGAGCAGTACTTC
CAIGTSGGYEQYF